A selection of T cell receptor beta chains follows, all from one sample in a study of shared clonotypes between healthy human individuals. Some clones are missing from TCRdb's copy, which holds only in-frame ones; the method was immunoSEQ multiplex PCR. The data show roughly 220,000 clones, about 69% seen once. The sample consisted of memory CD4+ T cells sorted from blood. The receptors come from a man aged 25-45 years in good health. Each CDR3 is given without its conserved first and last residue. Fields, in order: V gene, D gene, J gene, CDR3 protein. D genes are given only for firm matches.

V gene: TRBV7-6; D gene: -; J gene: TRBJ2-1; CDR3 protein: ASSPGVRDEQF
V gene: TRBV28; D gene: TRBD1; J gene: TRBJ2-1; CDR3 protein: ASSPTGARTYNEQF
V gene: TRBV5-1; D gene: -; J gene: TRBJ2-7; CDR3 protein: ASSVAGTASSYEQY
V gene: TRBV6-1; D gene: TRBD2; J gene: TRBJ2-7; CDR3 protein: ASISPGLVRSEQY
V gene: TRBV5-1; D gene: TRBD1; J gene: TRBJ1-2; CDR3 protein: ASRPTMTGIFGYT
V gene: TRBV2; D gene: TRBD2; J gene: TRBJ2-1; CDR3 protein: ASTTTVGLAAYNEQF
V gene: TRBV7-8; D gene: TRBD1; J gene: TRBJ2-1; CDR3 protein: ASSLAGTGSHEQF
V gene: TRBV27; D gene: TRBD2; J gene: TRBJ2-7; CDR3 protein: ASSPISSGRTDEQY
V gene: TRBV5-8; D gene: -; J gene: TRBJ1-4; CDR3 protein: ASSLGGRTNEKLF
V gene: TRBV2; D gene: -; J gene: TRBJ2-7; CDR3 protein: ASSGRESSYEQY
V gene: TRBV7-6; D gene: TRBD1; J gene: TRBJ2-1; CDR3 protein: ASSPWTTGGAYNEQF
V gene: TRBV2; D gene: -; J gene: TRBJ2-2; CDR3 protein: ASKLDSGGELF
V gene: TRBV27; D gene: -; J gene: TRBJ2-7; CDR3 protein: ASTNMRSYEQY
V gene: TRBV7-3; D gene: TRBD2; J gene: TRBJ2-1; CDR3 protein: ASSQGLVPYNEQF
V gene: TRBV6-1; D gene: -; J gene: TRBJ1-5; CDR3 protein: ASSEDVTGRRFQH
V gene: TRBV7-2; D gene: -; J gene: TRBJ2-1; CDR3 protein: ASTRRAAYSFNEQF
V gene: TRBV7-2; D gene: TRBD1; J gene: TRBJ2-7; CDR3 protein: ASSYRQGSAYEQY
V gene: TRBV28; D gene: -; J gene: TRBJ2-5; CDR3 protein: ASSFPPKAGALQETQY
V gene: TRBV5-6; D gene: TRBD1; J gene: TRBJ2-1; CDR3 protein: ASSGGWDSRMGQF
V gene: TRBV9; D gene: TRBD2; J gene: TRBJ2-1; CDR3 protein: ASSVSFQGLVYNEQF
V gene: TRBV5-4; D gene: -; J gene: TRBJ2-1; CDR3 protein: ASSLGGARGNEQF
V gene: TRBV28; D gene: -; J gene: TRBJ2-7; CDR3 protein: ASSSPGLFY
V gene: TRBV13; D gene: -; J gene: TRBJ2-1; CDR3 protein: ASSLRVGHNEQF
V gene: TRBV28; D gene: TRBD1; J gene: TRBJ1-2; CDR3 protein: ASSLTGRGYT
V gene: TRBV7-3; D gene: -; J gene: TRBJ2-3; CDR3 protein: ASSLMAIPSTDTQY
V gene: TRBV5-3; D gene: -; J gene: TRBJ2-7; CDR3 protein: ARSLGSDYEQY
V gene: TRBV28; D gene: -; J gene: TRBJ1-3; CDR3 protein: ASSLRGRSGNTIY
V gene: TRBV2; D gene: -; J gene: TRBJ1-2; CDR3 protein: ASSERFSYGYT
V gene: TRBV6-1; D gene: -; J gene: TRBJ2-5; CDR3 protein: ASSELGIRETQY
V gene: TRBV5-1; D gene: -; J gene: TRBJ2-1; CDR3 protein: ASSDSGEGHNEQF
V gene: TRBV6-5; D gene: -; J gene: TRBJ1-3; CDR3 protein: ASSLTVSSGNTIY
V gene: TRBV30; D gene: TRBD2; J gene: TRBJ2-1; CDR3 protein: AWSVRSAGGNEQF
V gene: TRBV5-1; D gene: -; J gene: TRBJ1-3; CDR3 protein: ASSGGGFTGNTIY
V gene: TRBV11-3; D gene: -; J gene: TRBJ2-1; CDR3 protein: ASSSIGGEQF
V gene: TRBV2; D gene: -; J gene: TRBJ2-7; CDR3 protein: ASSYRDNTYEQY
V gene: TRBV28; D gene: -; J gene: TRBJ1-2; CDR3 protein: ASSLYGIDSGYT
V gene: TRBV7-2; D gene: -; J gene: TRBJ2-5; CDR3 protein: ASSPRKTGETQY
V gene: TRBV28; D gene: TRBD1; J gene: TRBJ2-7; CDR3 protein: ASSQGRGRAYEQY
V gene: TRBV10-3; D gene: -; J gene: TRBJ2-5; CDR3 protein: AISLVSQETQY
V gene: TRBV4-2; D gene: TRBD2; J gene: TRBJ2-1; CDR3 protein: ASSQSTGGVNEQF
V gene: TRBV30; D gene: -; J gene: TRBJ1-1; CDR3 protein: AWSVAMNTEAF
V gene: TRBV5-1; D gene: -; J gene: TRBJ2-1; CDR3 protein: ASKDSSYNEQF
V gene: TRBV28; D gene: TRBD2; J gene: TRBJ2-7; CDR3 protein: ASTRGLAYEQY
V gene: TRBV11-2; D gene: -; J gene: TRBJ2-1; CDR3 protein: ASSLDRRDEQF
V gene: TRBV7-3; D gene: TRBD1; J gene: TRBJ2-3; CDR3 protein: ASSPLGTGATQY
V gene: TRBV18; D gene: TRBD2; J gene: TRBJ2-7; CDR3 protein: ASSQNSGSIDQPYEQY
V gene: TRBV14; D gene: -; J gene: TRBJ2-5; CDR3 protein: ASSQRVRGEAQY
V gene: TRBV5-5; D gene: -; J gene: TRBJ2-1; CDR3 protein: ASSYSAAGQF
V gene: TRBV6-1; D gene: TRBD1; J gene: TRBJ2-7; CDR3 protein: ASSEVGRGRGEQY
V gene: TRBV5-1; D gene: -; J gene: TRBJ1-1; CDR3 protein: ASSWQGGTTEAF
V gene: TRBV27; D gene: TRBD2; J gene: TRBJ2-1; CDR3 protein: ASSLKAGVAQF
V gene: TRBV7-9; D gene: -; J gene: TRBJ2-5; CDR3 protein: ASSAEQGAQETQY
V gene: TRBV20-1; D gene: -; J gene: TRBJ2-3; CDR3 protein: SAGAGQAQY
V gene: TRBV7-9; D gene: TRBD2; J gene: TRBJ2-7; CDR3 protein: ASSFFRTSGGSSYEQY